These 9 T cell receptor beta chains share one sample of origin, sequenced in a study of blood T cells in healthy people across ages. Combining a sample-barcoded 5' primer with a J-beta primer mix, a second PCR ran for about 7 to 12 cycles. MiXCR was run by TCRdb on the 5' RACE reads, yielding one entry per CDR3 protein. In the table there are 800,000 or so distinct CDR3 sequences, 20% to 30% of which are singletons. The sample was also reused in another study, on T cells of mothers and their children.

The sample consisted of blood. All receptors come from a boy aged 10-17 years in good health.

This clonotype came up a few times. The rearrangement links TRBV7-3 to TRBJ1-5, with D unclear. The CDR3 runs 13 residues. With 5 bases removed from V and 2 bases from J, the gap between germline ends came to 7 bases. Germline assignment: CDR1 SGHTA and CDR2 FQGTGA. This CDR3 reads CASSEDGNQPQHF. CDR3 coding DNA: TGTGCCAGCAGCGAAGACGGCAATCAGCCCCAGCATTTT.

The chain carries TRBV29-1 and TRBJ2-6; D is perhaps TRBD2 (5 bases). Germline CDR1 and CDR2: SQVTM and ANQGSEA. Trimming removed 4 bases from V and 2 bases from J, with 9 bases in between. CDR3 length equals 14 residues. The CDR3 loop reads CSVVSGTGANVLTF. CDR3 coding DNA: TGCAGCGTTGTCTCCGGGACTGGGGCCAACGTCCTGACTTTC.

The chain carries TRBV18 and TRBJ2-1, with 9 bases matching TRBD2. The CDR3 has 15 amino acids. The ends lost 9 bases at V and 2 bases at J; junction bases unmatched: 8. The V gene's germline CDR1 is KGHSH and CDR2 LQKENI. As DNA, the CDR3 is TGTGCCAGTAAGATAGCGGGAGACGCCTACAATGAGCAGTTCTTC. It is translated as CASKIAGDAYNEQFF. Combining the CDR3 with reference TRBV18 and TRBJ2-1 gives the whole variable domain NAGVMQNPRHLVRRRGQEARLRCSPMKGHSHVYWYRQLPEEGLKFMVYLQKENIIDESGMPKERFSAEFPKEGPSILRIQQVVRGDSAAYFCASKIAGDAYNEQFFGPGTRLTVL.

This chain uses TRBV20-1 with TRBJ1-2; D perhaps matches TRBD1 (6 bases). Per germline, CDR1 DFQATT and CDR2 SNEGSKA (reference sequence). Trimming removed 4 bases from V and 5 bases from J, with 11 bases in between. This CDR3 is built from 12 residues. The CDR3 sequence is CSAKTGYYGYTF. In nucleotides, the CDR3 is TGCAGTGCTAAAACAGGGTATTATGGCTACACCTTC.

This clonotype was counted only a few times. The V call is TRBV5-1, the J call TRBJ2-5; D not resolved. The V end lost 1 base, the J end lost 3 bases, and 10 bases lay between the germline ends. This CDR3 has 14 residues. Per germline, CDR1 SGHRS and CDR2 YFSETQ. In nucleotides, the CDR3 is TGCGCCAGCAGCTTGCGGAATCCCGAAGAGACCCAGTACTTC. Translating it yields CASSLRNPEETQYF.

The CDR3 region has the DNA TGTGCCAGCAGCGCGACAGAAGAGACCCAGTACTTC. Protein sequence: CASSATEETQYF. The rearrangement joins TRBV6-2 or TRBV6-3 to TRBJ2-5, with D possibly matching TRBD1 (5 bases). This CDR3 spans 12 amino acids. Per the germline V gene, CDR1 is MNHEY and CDR2 is SVGEGT. Between the trimmed V and J ends, which lost 6 bases and 3 bases, there was a span of 8 bases.

The chain joins TRBV2 to TRBJ2-4; 9 nucleotides align to TRBD2. J gave up 7 bases and V 6 bases, and 7 bases lay outside the gene matches. Germline V lookup: CDR1 SNHLY, CDR2 FYNNEI. This CDR3 spans 14 amino acids. Written as DNA, the CDR3 is TGTGCCAGCAGCGATAGCGGGGGCGGGAACATTCAGTACTTC. Translating gives CASSDSGGGNIQYF.

This chain links TRBV7-9 with TRBJ1-4; D not certain. Germline CDR1 SEHNR, CDR2 FQNEAQ (reference sequence). V shed 7 bases and J shed 6 bases, with 18 bases lying between them. There are 15 residues in the CDR3. This chain's CDR3 is CASTRAGGWDEKLFF. CDR3 in DNA: TGTGCCAGCACACGAGCGGGCGGGTGGGATGAAAAACTGTTTTTT.

The V and J genes are TRBV15 and TRBJ1-3; TRBD1 might be the D (6 bases). CDR3 length: 17 residues. Germline assignment: CDR1 LNHNV and CDR2 YYDKDF (reference sequence). The ends were cut back, 2 bases at V and 0 bases at J, with 14 bases in the middle. The CDR3 DNA sequence: TGTGCCACCAGCAGAAACGGACAGTCCTTCTCTGGAAACACCATATATTTT. Translating it yields CATSRNGQSFSGNTIYF.